This T cell receptor beta chain was sequenced for a study of breast tumors, draining lymph nodes, adjacent tissues. Regarding the study as a whole: Luminal-like breast cancer showed significantly higher tumor–nontumor repertoire similarity than basal-like. The data were judged consistent with most tumor T cells coming from lymph node and expanding in tumor.

From the multiplex PCR reads, TCRdb called clonotypes with MiXCR, one entry per CDR3 protein. The data contain roughly 86,000 distinct CDR3 sequences, roughly a fifth of them singletons. Axillary draining lymph nodes of breast cancer patients supplied the node samples. Many counts were recorded for this clonotype. Its specificity is unknown. The sequenced material came from axillary lymph node tissue. The receptor was derived from a female donor with breast cancer. Some clones in this sample may be carry-over from other donors' samples.

This CDR3 is CASSPKQGVEYEQYF. The CDR3 nucleotides are TGCGCCAGCAGCCCCAAACAGGGGGTTGAGTACGAGCAGTACTTC. This chain joins TRBV5-1 and TRBJ2-7; 8 positions agree with TRBD1. The germline gives CDR1 SGHRS, CDR2 YFSETQ. V lost 4 bases and J lost 4; bases outside the gene matches: 10. This CDR3 is 15 amino acids long.